What follows are 9 T cell receptor beta chains derived from one specimen sequenced in a study of CD8+CD57+ T cells in acquired aplastic anemia. Previously, flow cytometry had revealed CD8+CD57+ cell expansion in the patients chosen for sequencing. Genomic DNA provided the template from which TCR beta VDJ and CDR3 profiles were obtained. One entry per CDR3 protein, called by TCRdb with MiXCR from the reads. The sample includes approximately 300,000 distinct CDR3 sequences, 45% to 65% of them seen just once. Sequences were obtained from sorted CD4+, CD8+, or CD8+CD57+ T cells (not recorded which) from PBMCs. The receptors were sampled from a human donor with aplastic anemia.

The chain uses TRBV7-9 and TRBJ1-2; maybe TRBD1 (6 bases). This CDR3 contains 14 residues. Trimming left V 5 bases short and J 2 bases short, with 12 bases between. Germline-derived CDR1 and CDR2 are SEHNR and FQNEAQ (reference sequence). The CDR3 coding sequence is TGTGCCAGCAGCAGAGGGGGGGGCAACTATGGCTACACCTTC. Amino acid sequence: CASSRGGGNYGYTF.

The V and J genes are TRBV20-1 and TRBJ2-5; unclear D gene. The CDR3 covers 11 residues. The V gene's germline CDR1 is DFQATT and CDR2 SNEGSKA (reference sequence). With 3 bases removed from V and 5 bases from J, the gap between germline ends came to 7 bases. CDR3 nucleotides: TGCAGTGCTAGTCAACGGGAGACCCAGTACTTC. It translates to CSASQRETQYF.

V gene TRBV7-2 combines with J gene TRBJ2-7, with unresolved D. The V end lost 1 base, the J end lost 9 bases, and 4 bases lay between the germline ends. The length of the CDR3 is 10 residues. Germline V gene data show CDR1 as SGHTA and CDR2 as FQGNSA. The CDR3 loop reads CASSLVGQYF. CDR3 nucleotides: TGTGCCAGCAGCTTAGTCGGGCAGTACTTC.

This clonotype was seen a handful of times. This chain connects TRBV7-6 to TRBJ1-2; weak D call: TRBD1 (6 bases). The CDR3 is 15 residues long. The V and J ends lost 5 bases and 6 bases respectively, with 19 bases between them. CDR1 and CDR2 (germline): SGHVS, FNYEAQ. The chain's CDR3 is CASSVGAGARHGYTF. CDR3 coding DNA: TGTGCCAGCAGCGTAGGCGCGGGGGCGCGGCATGGCTACACCTTC.

This clonotype was detected only a few times. V and J are TRBV6-5 and TRBJ2-2; 7 bases are a match to TRBD1. CDR1 is MNHEY, CDR2 SVGAGI, per germline. Losses at the gene ends were 6 bases for V and 15 bases for J; bases not matched to a gene: 10. This CDR3 is 12 amino acids long. As DNA, the CDR3 is TGTGCCAGCAGCCAAGGGGGCAGCCCGATGTTTTTT. It is translated as CASSQGGSPMFF.

The gene calls are TRBV7-2 and TRBJ1-4, with 8 bases that match TRBD1. V trimming: 1 base; J trimming: 1 base; junction bases outside the gene matches: 2. Germline V gene data show CDR1 as SGHTA and CDR2 as FQGNSA. This CDR3 is built from 16 residues. CDR3: CASSLDGTGTNEKLFF. DNA for the CDR3: TGTGCCAGCAGCTTAGACGGGACAGGAACTAATGAAAAACTGTTTTTT.

This sequence joins TRBV7-3 and TRBJ2-1; perhaps TRBD2 as D (6 bases). Germline V lookup: CDR1 SGHTA, CDR2 FQGTGA. The CDR3 extends over 15 amino acids. Between the trimmed V and J ends, which lost 3 bases and 6 bases, there was a span of 15 bases. In nucleotides, the CDR3 is TGTGCCAGCAGCTTTGGGCTAGCGCTTCGCAATGAGCAGTTCTTC. Encoded protein: CASSFGLALRNEQFF.

This clonotype was counted a few times. The gene calls are TRBV10-3 and TRBJ1-2, with a weak D call TRBD1 (6 bases). Per germline, CDR1 ENHRY and CDR2 SYGVKD. CDR3 length equals 14 residues. V gave up 8 bases and J gave up 4 bases, with 17 bases separating them. The CDR3 DNA reads as TGTGCCATCGGCAATGGGGGGGCGGGCTATGGCTACACCTTC. Its translation is CAIGNGGAGYGYTF.

Comment on this clonotype: Just one base apart from a much larger clone, this may be a read error. V and J are TRBV3-1 and TRBJ2-5; 9 bases fit TRBD2. Germline CDR1 reads LGHDT; CDR2 reads YNNKEL (reference sequence). The CDR3 loop spans 16 amino acids. The J segment lost 1 base and the V segment lost 5 bases, leaving 8 bases of the junction unmatched. CDR3 region: CASSEASGATQETQYF. The CDR3 DNA reads as TGTGCCAGCAGCGAGGCTAGCGGGGCAACCCAAGAGACCCAGTACTTC.